Below are 2 T cell receptor beta chains sequenced from a single sample in a study of CD8+CD57+ T cells in acquired aplastic anemia. Patients included in sequencing had previously demonstrated CD8+CD57+ cell expansion by flow cytometry. The TCR beta profiling, which covered VDJ combination and CDR3 sequence, was carried out using genomic DNA as the template. TCRdb re-analysed the reads in MiXCR, keeping a single row per CDR3 protein. Of approximately 190,000 distinct CDR3 sequences in the sample, more than 45% were seen once. The sample consisted of sorted CD4+, CD8+, or CD8+CD57+ T cells (not recorded which) from PBMCs. Every receptor here comes from a human donor with aplastic anemia.

V usage is TRBV28 and J usage is TRBJ1-5; the D is unclear. Germline-derived CDR1 and CDR2 are MDHEN and SYDVKM. This CDR3 is built from 11 residues. Trimming cost V 4 bases and J 5 bases, with 3 bases left between them. In nucleotides, the CDR3 is TGTGCCAGCAGTTCCTATCAGCCCCAGCATTTT. It is translated as CASSSYQPQHF.

J is TRBJ2-3 and V is TRBV11-1; TRBD2 matches at 9 bases. This CDR3 is built from 17 residues. Germline trimming cut 1 base from V and 0 bases from J; bases unmatched to any gene: 5. Germline V lookup: CDR1 SGHAT, CDR2 FQDESV (reference sequence). CDR3 sequence (DNA): TGTGCCAGCAGCTTAGGGTTAGCGGGGGTGAGCACAGATACGCAGTATTTT. Translation gives CASSLGLAGVSTDTQYF. The whole variable domain, remainder taken from reference TRBV11-1 and TRBJ2-3, is EAEVAQSPRYKITEKSQAVAFWCDPISGHATLYWYRQILGQGPELLVQFQDESVVDDSQLPKDRFSAERLKGVDSTLKIQPAELGDSAMYLCASSLGLAGVSTDTQYFGPGTRLTVL.